The 9 T cell receptor beta chains presented below share a single source sample, sequenced in a study of T cells in Graves' hyperthyroidism and ophthalmopathy. Authors of the study amplified TCR beta CDR3 regions from RNA transcripts. HTBI primers drove first-round RT-PCR of the TCR CDR3. MiXCR, applied by TCRdb to the multiplex PCR reads, yields one record per CDR3 protein. The sample has about 560,000 distinct CDR3 sequences, around 13% seen once. Sequenced input: blood. All receptors derive from a middle-aged woman with Graves' hyperthyroidism.

This clonotype was observed many times. The rearrangement links TRBV7-6 to TRBJ2-5; perhaps TRBD1 as D (6 bases). The germline V and J ends were trimmed by 5 bases and 3 bases, with 13 bases remaining between them. Germline lookup yields CDR1 SGHVS and CDR2 FNYEAQ. CDR3 length: 14 residues. As DNA, the CDR3 is TGTGCCAGCAGCCCCACCGACAGGAAAGAGACCCAGTACTTC. It translates to CASSPTDRKETQYF.

This clonotype was seen ten or more times. V is TRBV10-3 and J is TRBJ2-7; D tentatively fits TRBD1 or TRBD2 (6 bases each). V gave up 5 bases and J gave up 3 bases, with 20 bases separating them. This CDR3 comprises 16 residues. The germline V gene encodes CDR1 ENHRY and CDR2 SYGVKD. CDR3 sequence reads: CAISKDSDSAGYEQYF. CDR3 coding DNA: TGTGCCATCAGTAAGGACAGCGATTCAGCGGGCTACGAGCAGTACTTC.

This clonotype was counted ten times or more. J is TRBJ2-5 and V is TRBV28, with D unresolved. The CDR3 length is 13 residues. Germline V gives CDR1 MDHEN, CDR2 SYDVKM. V shed 4 bases and J shed 4 bases, with 10 bases lying between them. This chain's CDR3 is CASSSRPTETQYF. The CDR3 DNA reads TGTGCCAGCAGTTCCAGACCAACAGAGACCCAGTACTTC.

The table lists this clonotype with many counts. The chain combines TRBV12-3 or TRBV12-4 with TRBJ2-1, with a weak D call TRBD1 (6 bases). V was cut by 5 bases and J by 0 bases, with 20 bases left in between. The CDR3 totals 18 residues. In DNA, the CDR3 is TGTGCCAGCAGTCCCTTCGAAGGGCAGGGGAGCTCCTACAATGAGCAGTTCTTC. Translating gives CASSPFEGQGSSYNEQFF.

This clonotype was seen repeatedly, ten times or more. The chain has TRBV27 and TRBJ1-1; D unresolved. Germline V gene sequence: CDR1 MNHEY, CDR2 SMNVEV (reference sequence). The CDR3 has 17 amino acids. The V end was cut by 2 bases, the J end by 3 bases, with 19 bases between. In nucleotides, the CDR3 is TGTGCCAGCAGTTTACAAGGCAGAATGCGGGAATACACTGAAGCTTTCTTT. This codes for CASSLQGRMREYTEAFF.

This clonotype was seen only a few times. The chain joins TRBV27 to TRBJ1-5, with TRBD1 as a possible D gene (6 bases). This CDR3 has 13 residues. The V gene lost 4 bases and the J gene lost 7 bases, with 11 bases spanning the gap. Germline V CDR1 and CDR2: MNHEY, SMNVEV (reference sequence). CDR3 in amino acids: CASSWGQRQPQHF. For the CDR3, the DNA is TGTGCCAGCAGTTGGGGACAACGGCAGCCCCAGCATTTT.

This clonotype was seen at least ten times. The chain couples TRBV5-4 to TRBJ2-1, with 7 bases matching TRBD1. This CDR3 region has 14 residues. Losses at the gene ends were 0 bases for V and 8 bases for J; bases not matched to a gene: 5. CDR1 and CDR2 from the germline V gene are SGHNT and YYREEE (reference sequence). Here the CDR3 DNA reads TGTGCCAGCAGCTTGGGACAGGGCCGGGATGAGCAGTTCTTC. Protein: CASSLGQGRDEQFF.

The chain links TRBV2 to TRBJ2-2, with TRBD2 identical over 12 bases. The junction had 2 bases not matched to a gene; V was cut back by 6 bases and J by 6 bases. Germline V CDR1 and CDR2: SNHLY, FYNNEI. The CDR3 spans 14 residues. CDR3 in amino acids: CASRTSGRSGELFF. The CDR3 DNA is TGTGCCAGCAGGACTAGCGGGAGATCCGGGGAGCTGTTTTTT.

The chain joins TRBV5-6 to TRBJ2-7; D not resolved. The CDR3 loop spans 14 amino acids. Germline V gene sequence: CDR1 SGHDT, CDR2 YYEEEE. With 0 bases removed from V and 2 bases from J, the gap between germline ends came to 9 bases. CDR3 loop: CASSLAASTYEQYF. CDR3 DNA: TGTGCCAGCAGCTTGGCGGCCTCTACCTACGAGCAGTACTTC.